Below, 2 T cell receptor beta chains from the same sample are listed, as sequenced in a study of glioma-infiltrating T cells after dendritic cell vaccination. Assay used: immunoSEQ multiplex PCR; TCRdb lists only in-frame clones, some missing. Of about 76,000 clones listed, over 75% were seen once; the top ten hold about 2.3%. The time point denotes: after dendritic cell vaccination, including at tumor progression/relapse. The source was blood, collected after dendritic cell vaccination. The receptors here all came from a human donor with glioblastoma.

This chain links TRBV4-3 with TRBJ2-3; D ambiguous. CDR1 and CDR2 (germline): LGHNA, YSLEER. V dropped 1 base and J dropped 1 base, with 12 bases sitting between them. The CDR3 loop spans 16 amino acids. Written as DNA, the CDR3 is TGCGCCAGCAGCCAAGCACCAACCTCGGGCACAGATACGCAGTATTTT. Its protein is CASSQAPTSGTDTQYF.

The V gene is TRBV2, the J gene TRBJ2-1; 8 positions match TRBD2. After removal of 3 bases from V and 3 bases from J, the junction contained 1 base not matched to a gene. Germline-derived CDR1 and CDR2 are SNHLY and FYNNEI. The CDR3 length is 14 residues. The CDR3 nucleotides read TGTGCCAGCAGTGACGGGGGGGTCTACAATGAGCAGTTCTTC. Translating gives CASSDGGVYNEQFF.